The 23 T cell receptor beta chains below all came from one sample that was sequenced in a study of T cell changes during pregnancy in multiple sclerosis. Profiling relied on immunoSEQ multiplex PCR, and the TCRdb table lists in-frame clones only, not all of them. The sample holds approximately 130,000 clones, 96% seen once. Sequenced material: peripheral blood, taken after pregnancy. These receptors were obtained from a female donor with multiple sclerosis, enrolled in a pregnancy study.

The chain uses TRBV7-2 and TRBJ1-4; 7 nucleotides line up with TRBD1. Per the germline V gene, CDR1 is SGHTA and CDR2 is FQGNSA. The CDR3 runs 16 residues. V lost 3 bases and J lost 5; bases outside the gene matches: 9. The CDR3 nucleotides are TGTGCCAGCAGCTTGGGGACAGACGTGTTAAATGAAAAACTGTTTTTT. Residues: CASSLGTDVLNEKLFF.

In this sample, this clone turned up once. The chain couples TRBV4-1 to TRBJ2-2, with 7 bases lining up with TRBD1. CDR3 length: 17 residues. V dropped 5 bases and J dropped 1; count of bases not matched to a gene: 10. Germline CDR1 and CDR2: MGHRA and YSYEKL. The CDR3 region is CASSFGTVGQNTGELFF. CDR3 DNA sequence: TGCGCCAGCAGCTTCGGGACAGTAGGTCAGAACACCGGGGAGCTGTTTTTT.

V gene TRBV11-2 combines with J gene TRBJ1-1; the D gene is possibly TRBD1 (6 bases). V gave up 5 bases and J gave up 0 bases, with 16 bases separating them. The CDR3 is 16 amino acids. CDR1 is SGHAT and CDR2 is FQNNGV in the germline V gene. The CDR3 reads CASSPRAGQLNTEAFF. DNA of the CDR3: TGTGCCAGCAGCCCCAGAGCAGGACAGCTGAACACTGAAGCTTTCTTT. Variable domain in full (rest from reference TRBV11-2 and TRBJ1-1): EAGVAQSPRYKIIEKRQSVAFWCNPISGHATLYWYQQILGQGPKLLIQFQNNGVVDDSQLPKDRFSAERLKGVDSTLKIQPAKLEDSAVYLCASSPRAGQLNTEAFFGQGTRLTVV.

This clone showed up just once. The gene calls are TRBV5-4 and TRBJ2-5; D call uncertain. CDR3 size: 14 residues. The V and J ends lost 0 bases and 1 base respectively, with 7 bases between them. Germline lookup yields CDR1 SGHNT and CDR2 YYREEE (reference sequence). CDR3 amino acids: CASSLGLLQETQYF. In nucleotides, the CDR3 is TGTGCCAGCAGCTTGGGTCTTCTCCAAGAGACCCAGTACTTC.

The chain recombines TRBV28 with TRBJ2-2; D uncertain. The germline gives CDR1 MDHEN, CDR2 SYDVKM. This CDR3 spans 15 amino acids. The V and J ends lost 3 bases and 5 bases respectively, with 13 bases between them. The CDR3 spells CASSLARLLTGELFF. The CDR3 bases are TGTGCCAGCAGTTTGGCTAGACTTCTGACCGGGGAGCTGTTTTTT.

The V gene is TRBV19, the J gene TRBJ1-5; 7 nucleotides line up with TRBD1. V dropped 7 bases and J dropped 7; count of bases not matched to a gene: 10. From germline, CDR1 is LNHDA and CDR2 SQIVND (reference sequence). The CDR3 runs to 14 residues. In DNA, the CDR3 is TGTGCCAGTATCGGAAGACAGGGACGACAGCCCCAGCATTTT. It specifies CASIGRQGRQPQHF.

The genes are TRBV5-6 and TRBJ1-2, with D possibly being TRBD1 (5 bases). V gave up 4 bases and J gave up 4 bases, with 14 bases separating them. Germline values: CDR1 SGHDT, CDR2 YYEEEE. The CDR3 sequence is 14 residues long. Here the CDR3 reads CASSESGGSYGYTF. The CDR3 DNA reads as TGTGCCAGCAGCGAAAGTGGGGGGAGCTATGGCTACACCTTC.

The chain couples TRBV19 to TRBJ2-3, with D possibly being TRBD1 (5 bases). CDR3 length: 16 residues. V was clipped by 0 bases and J by 1 base, with 11 bases between them. From germline, CDR1 is LNHDA and CDR2 SQIVND (reference sequence). The CDR3 loop is CASSIDGRVGTDTQYF. In DNA, the CDR3 is TGTGCCAGTAGTATAGACGGCAGGGTTGGCACAGATACGCAGTATTTT.

This chain joins TRBV19 and TRBJ2-3; 7 nucleotides align to TRBD2. This CDR3 comprises 14 residues. Germline CDR1 is LNHDA and CDR2 is SQIVND (reference sequence). The ends lost 1 base at V and 3 bases at J; junction bases unmatched: 1. The CDR3 nucleotides are TGTGCCAGTAGTATAGGTAGCGGGACAGATACGCAGTATTTT. Translation gives CASSIGSGTDTQYF.

Written as DNA, the CDR3 is TGTGCCAGCAGAGGAGTCAATGAAAAACTGTTTTTT. It codes for CASRGVNEKLFF. This sequence joins TRBV28 and TRBJ1-4, with D uncertain. V shed 6 bases and J shed 5 bases, with 7 bases lying between them. Per the germline V gene, CDR1 is MDHEN and CDR2 is SYDVKM. The CDR3 spans 12 residues.

V usage is TRBV6-1 and J usage is TRBJ2-7, with D possibly being TRBD1 (5 bases). Germline CDR1 and CDR2: MNHNS and SASEGT. The CDR3 length is 12 residues. V gave up 6 bases and J gave up 7 bases, with 13 bases separating them. For the CDR3, the DNA is TGTGCCAGCAGCCTGTCAGGGCGAGAGCAGTACTTC. Its translation is CASSLSGREQYF.

The rearrangement joins TRBV28 to TRBJ2-1; D is perhaps TRBD2 (5 bases). V lost 8 bases, J lost 9 bases, and 17 bases lay in between. Germline CDR1 is MDHEN and CDR2 is SYDVKM. The CDR3 is 13 amino acids. The CDR3 loop is CASLGTIRGEQFF. CDR3 sequence (DNA): TGTGCCAGCTTAGGTACAATTCGGGGTGAGCAGTTCTTC.

CDR3 nucleotides: TGTGCCAGTAGTCAGGGACAGGGGCACCAGCCCCAGCATTTT. The encoded protein is CASSQGQGHQPQHF. This rearrangement joins TRBV19 to TRBJ1-5; 10 nucleotides match TRBD1. Germline V gene data show CDR1 as LNHDA and CDR2 as SQIVND (reference sequence). J gave up 7 bases and V 5 bases, and 5 bases lay outside the gene matches. CDR3 length: 14 amino acids.

This clone appeared a single time. This rearrangement joins TRBV7-2 to TRBJ1-5, with 8 bases that match TRBD1. The V gene's germline CDR1 is SGHTA and CDR2 FQGNSA. V was clipped by 6 bases and J by 5 bases; unmatched bases: 0. The CDR3 is 12 amino acids. In DNA, the CDR3 is TGTGCCAGCAGACAGGGGGATCAGCCCCAGCATTTT. It is translated as CASRQGDQPQHF.

The chain couples TRBV5-4 to TRBJ2-7, with D maybe TRBD1 (6 bases). Germline V gene data show CDR1 as SGHNT and CDR2 as YYREEE (reference sequence). Trimming took 4 bases from V and 7 from J, leaving 15 bases between them. The CDR3 spans 13 residues. CDR3 amino acids: CASSPQGFVEQYF. The CDR3 nucleotides read TGTGCCAGCAGCCCCCAGGGGTTTGTGGAGCAGTACTTC.

The chain combines TRBV4-2 with TRBJ2-7; 9 bases map to TRBD2. This CDR3 has 14 residues. Germline loops: CDR1 LGHNA, CDR2 YNFKEQ. V lost 4 bases to trimming and J lost 3 bases; unmatched junction nucleotides: 4. The CDR3 DNA is TGTGCCAGCAGCCCTAGCGGGACGAGCTACGAGCAGTACTTC. Amino acids: CASSPSGTSYEQYF.

This sequence joins TRBV5-1 and TRBJ2-3, with D possibly TRBD1 on 5 matching bases. V was shortened by 3 bases and J by 0 bases, with 8 bases between the two germline ends. The CDR3 spans 14 residues. CDR1 SGHRS and CDR2 YFSETQ come from the germline V gene. The CDR3 region has the DNA TGCGCCAGCAGCTCCGACAGTAGCACAGATACGCAGTATTTT. Protein product: CASSSDSSTDTQYF.

The rearrangement links TRBV6-5 to TRBJ2-2; 9 nucleotides agree with TRBD2. Germline trimming cut 6 bases from V and 0 bases from J; bases unmatched to any gene: 2. The CDR3 is 15 amino acids. CDR1 and CDR2 from the germline V gene are MNHEY and SVGAGI. CDR3 residues: CASRVAGANTGELFF. DNA of the CDR3: TGTGCCAGCAGGGTAGCGGGAGCGAACACCGGGGAGCTGTTTTTT.

This chain joins TRBV27 and TRBJ2-3; D may be TRBD1 (5 bases). The CDR3 runs 15 residues. Germline loops: CDR1 MNHEY, CDR2 SMNVEV (reference sequence). With 4 bases removed from V and 14 bases from J, the gap between germline ends came to 25 bases. CDR3: CASSSTDQGLDGLYF. The CDR3 DNA is TGTGCCAGCAGTTCCACCGACCAGGGCCTAGATGGGTTGTATTTT.

The chain is built from TRBV13 and TRBJ2-1; TRBD1 is a possible D gene (5 bases). This CDR3 region has 13 residues. Germline lookup yields CDR1 PRHDT and CDR2 FYEKMQ (reference sequence). Between the trimmed V and J ends, which lost 0 bases and 8 bases, there was a span of 8 bases. CDR3 sequence (DNA): TGTGCCAGCAGCTTAGGCAGGGTTTATGAGCAGTTCTTC. Protein sequence: CASSLGRVYEQFF.

The chain recombines TRBV5-1 with TRBJ2-7; D unresolved. Germline CDR1 reads SGHRS; CDR2 reads YFSETQ. The CDR3 is 14 amino acids. V dropped 2 bases and J dropped 2 bases, with 11 bases sitting between them. The CDR3 loop reads CASSFDGSTYEQYF. The CDR3 nucleotides read TGCGCCAGCAGCTTTGACGGGTCCACCTACGAGCAGTACTTC.

The gene calls are TRBV2 and TRBJ1-1; the D gene is possibly TRBD1 (5 bases). Trimming stripped 1 base from V and 7 bases from J, with 10 bases between. The CDR3 covers 13 residues. The V gene's germline CDR1 is SNHLY and CDR2 FYNNEI. CDR3 sequence: CASSEGGRLEAFF. The CDR3 nucleotides read TGTGCCAGCAGTGAAGGGGGCAGGCTTGAAGCTTTCTTT.

The chain has TRBV11-1 and TRBJ1-1; D possibly corresponds to TRBD1 (5 bases). The V and J ends lost 2 bases and 6 bases respectively, with 16 bases between them. This CDR3 spans 15 amino acids. Germline CDR1 is SGHAT and CDR2 is FQDESV (reference sequence). DNA for the CDR3: TGTGCCAGCAGCTTATTGGGGCACGGCACTTCTGAAGCTTTCTTT. Its translation is CASSLLGHGTSEAFF.